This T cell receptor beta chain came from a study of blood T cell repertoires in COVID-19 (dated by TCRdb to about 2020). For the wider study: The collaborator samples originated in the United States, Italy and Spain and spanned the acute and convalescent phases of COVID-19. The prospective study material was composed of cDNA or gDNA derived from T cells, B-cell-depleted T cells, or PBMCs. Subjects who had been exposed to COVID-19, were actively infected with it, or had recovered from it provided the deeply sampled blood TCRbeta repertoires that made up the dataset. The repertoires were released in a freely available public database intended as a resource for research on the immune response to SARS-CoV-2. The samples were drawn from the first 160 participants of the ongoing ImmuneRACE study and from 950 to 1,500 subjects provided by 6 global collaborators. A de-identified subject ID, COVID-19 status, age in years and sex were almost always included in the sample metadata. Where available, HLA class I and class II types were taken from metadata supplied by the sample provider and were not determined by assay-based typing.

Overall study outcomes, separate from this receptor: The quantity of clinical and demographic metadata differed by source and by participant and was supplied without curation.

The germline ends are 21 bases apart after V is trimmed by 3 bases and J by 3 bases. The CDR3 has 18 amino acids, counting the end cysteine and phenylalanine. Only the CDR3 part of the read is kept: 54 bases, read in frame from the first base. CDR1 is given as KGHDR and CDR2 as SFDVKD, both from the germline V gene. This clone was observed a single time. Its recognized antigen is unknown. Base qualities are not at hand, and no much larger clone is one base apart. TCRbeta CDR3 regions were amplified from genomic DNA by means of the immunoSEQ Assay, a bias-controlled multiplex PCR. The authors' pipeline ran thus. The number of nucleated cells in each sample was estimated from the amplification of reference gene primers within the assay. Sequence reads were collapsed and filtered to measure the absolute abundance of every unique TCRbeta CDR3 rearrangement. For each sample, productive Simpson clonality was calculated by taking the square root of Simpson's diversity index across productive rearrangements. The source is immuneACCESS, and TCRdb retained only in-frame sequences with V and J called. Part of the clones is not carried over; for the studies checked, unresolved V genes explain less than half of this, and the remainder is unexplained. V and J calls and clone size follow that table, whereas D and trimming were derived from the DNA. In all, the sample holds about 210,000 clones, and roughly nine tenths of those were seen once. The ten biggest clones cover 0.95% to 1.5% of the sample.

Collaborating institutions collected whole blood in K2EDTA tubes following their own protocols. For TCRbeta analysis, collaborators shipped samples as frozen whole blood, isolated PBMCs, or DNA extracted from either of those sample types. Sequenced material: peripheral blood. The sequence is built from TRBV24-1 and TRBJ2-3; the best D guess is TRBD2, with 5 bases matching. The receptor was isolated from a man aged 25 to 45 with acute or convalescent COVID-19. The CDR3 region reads CATSDPAGGGLTTDTQYF. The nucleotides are TGTGCCACCAGTGATCCCGCGGGTGGCGGTTTGACGACAGATACGCAGTATTTT.